This TCR beta chain is drawn from a study of T cell repertoires in cytomegalovirus infection. The study, taken as a whole, reports: Dominating the ex vivo response were TCR beta clonotypes that were CMV-specific and HLA-C-restricted.

As regards this clonotype: Its antigen is still unknown.

The V gene end was trimmed by 0 bases and the J gene end by 4 bases; junction bases not matched to a gene: 14. The CDR3 spans 18 residues. The germline CDR1 and CDR2 sequences are MGHRA and YSYEKL. Using its own MiXCR run on the reads, TCRdb lists one record per CDR3 protein. The sample yields roughly 700,000 distinct CDR3 sequences, roughly 33% seen once. The chain couples TRBV4-1 to TRBJ2-7; 8 bases line up with TRBD1. Sequencing was performed on cultured PBMCs, taken from culture after CMV antigen stimulation. The receptor was isolated from a human donor in good health (CMV status not recorded). Some clones in this sample may be carry-over from other donors' samples. The CDR3 sequence: CASSQDFESAGGRYEQYF. DNA of the CDR3: TGCGCCAGCAGCCAAGATTTCGAGTCGGCAGGGGGCCGATACGAGCAGTACTTC.